This T cell receptor (beta chain) was found in a study of cytomegalovirus exposure and HLA in healthy donors. General study results and limits: In vitro work confirmed that a few CMV-associated chains recognize CMV antigens. Among immune exposure information, only CMV serostatus was available. Sequencing likely caused a cluster of highly shared sequence variants.

The CDR3 is 14 residues long. V lost 5 bases, J lost 3 bases, and 4 bases stayed unmatched. Germline values: CDR1 MDHEN, CDR2 SYDVKM. Points on this clone: Its antigen is not identified.

PCR was performed using 60 Vbeta and 13 Jbeta primers. Produced via immunoSEQ multiplex PCR; TCRdb's table is partial and in-frame only. The sample shows 90,000 to 130,000 clones, around 61% of them seen only once. The receptor comes from a woman aged 30 to 39 in good health and CMV-seronegative. The sample taken for sequencing was PBMCs. The chain employs TRBV28 and TRBJ1-5; 7 bases are shared with TRBD1. The CDR3: CASSIGTVNQPQHF. Written as DNA, the CDR3 is TGTGCCAGCAGTATCGGGACAGTCAATCAGCCCCAGCATTTT.